This T cell receptor (beta chain) is from a study of neurological immune-mediated disorders. TCRdb used MiXCR to reprocess the 5' RACE reads, holding one entry per CDR3 protein. Of approximately 50,000 distinct CDR3 sequences in the sample, 10% were seen once. The CDR3 contains 14 residues. V was pared by 0 bases and J by 4 bases, with 10 bases between. The germline V gene has CDR1 SSHAT and CDR2 FNYEAQ (reference sequence). The unsorted libraries originated from 2 million PBMCs that had been stored at -80 C. This clonotype was seen at least ten times. The source is a man in his 70s with HTLV-1-associated myelopathy (HAM/TSP). This rearrangement joins TRBV7-7 to TRBJ2-7, with a tentative D call TRBD2 (6 bases). Material for sequencing was PBMCs. The CDR3 is CASSLARGPYEQYF. CDR3 coding DNA: TGTGCCAGCAGCTTAGCGCGGGGCCCTTACGAGCAGTACTTC.